A single T cell receptor beta chain is shown here with its context. The clone's antigen remains unknown. Base-call qualities are not available, and no considerably larger clone is one nucleotide away. Healthy HIV-negative adults with no recently reported acute infections or vaccinations were included as donors. All donors were Caucasian adults living in Nashville, Tennessee, USA. CD8 memory samples combined magnetically selected CD45RO+ cells with CCR7-negative CD45RA+ effector memory (TemRA) cells. After blood collection by leukapheresis, PBMCs were isolated using Ficoll-Histopaque density gradient centrifugation and then cryopreserved in the vapor phase of liquid nitrogen. Analytical flow cytometry was used to check the purity and quantity of every magnetically sorted T cell population. Genomic DNA was isolated from each sorted fraction and quantified by UV absorbance on a Nanodrop 2000c. Using the deep immunoSEQ assay, TCR CDR3 regions were amplified from genomic DNA by multiplex PCR. Extracted genomic DNA from each cell subset was spread evenly across all wells of several immunoSEQ 96-well plates, with each plate serving as a replicate. For sorted subsets, about 200 ng genomic DNA, equal to about 30,000 T cell genomes, was loaded into each replicate PCR. Purified libraries were quantified with a Qubit 3.0 fluorometer, sized on a Bioanalyzer 2100, and re-quantified with the KAPA Library Quantification kit. Each immunoSEQ 96-well plate was sequenced on its own single-read 150-cycle Illumina NextSeq 550 flow cell. On the authors' methods: Because only junctional sequences without quality scores were contained in the immunoSEQ output, filtering matching that applied to full-length reads could not be performed. To assign V/J genes and CDR3, sequences were annotated using PyIR, a Python wrapper for IgBLAST v1.9, with IMGT germline references. Any read was removed if the V/J assignment was weak (E-value above 1e-6), the CDR3 was missing, or the read contained stop codons, out-of-frame junctions, or ambiguous translated residues. A V3J clonotype was defined by an identical inferred V gene, J gene, and CDR3 amino acid sequence. Percentage overlap between repertoires was calculated by dividing the number of shared unique clonotypes by the size of the smaller repertoire. Three approaches were used to assess repertoire richness: RTK rarefaction, the Chao1 estimator, and Recon v2.1 estimates of unobserved clonotypes. For all TCRbeta clonotypes obtained by the gDNA method from a few donors, generation probabilities were computed with OLGA. TCRdb limited this immuneACCESS table to in-frame rearrangements with V and J called. A share of clones is missing; checked studies link under half to unresolved V genes, and the rest is unexplained. D and trimming come from the DNA, and the V and J calls and clone size come from that table. A total of 100,000 to 120,000 clones appear in this sample, around 65% of them only once. Around 26% of the sample is taken by the ten largest.

The data were taken from a study of shared clonotypes between healthy human individuals (dated by TCRdb to 2020 to 2021). For context, the study as a whole: The cohort comprised two women and a few men aged 18 to 49 years. Different laboratories and diverse techniques were used to prepare libraries and sequence TCR repertoires, to increase sequencing depth and limit assay-specific biases. To estimate repertoire size and how much clonotype sharing occurs between individuals, the study deeply sequenced the blood TCR repertoires of several healthy adults. Per donor, three plates each were used for CD4 naive and CD4 memory, two for CD8 naive, and one for CD8 memory. Each donor's leukapheresis produced roughly between about 0.85 and 10 billion PBMCs.

Study-wide conclusions, independent of this receptor: Higher generation probabilities were observed for clonotypes shared by all four sorted-subset donors than for non-shared clonotypes. Across a handful of donors, roughly 5% of naive CD4, more than 3% of naive CD8, about 2.3% of memory CD4, and over 0.35% of memory CD8 clonotypes were shared. Because the study included only a small number of donors, the genetic and exposure-history diversity represented was limited. Sampling was limited to blood, and TCR repertoires in tissue likely differ from TCR repertoires in blood. Incomplete sequencing was indicated by rarefaction of sorted-subset datasets, despite the large sequencing depth. Estimated clonotype richness was generally larger for naive than for memory subsets. Based on pairwise subsampling, the degree of clonotype sharing among donors was expected to be affected by sequencing depth.

The CDR3 has 15 amino acids, counting the end cysteine and phenylalanine. CDR3 DNA only is kept here, 45 bases in frame from base 1. Per the germline V gene, SGHAT is the CDR1 and FQNNGV is the CDR2. Trimming leaves V shorter by 4 bases and J shorter by 4 bases, with the junction holding 8 bases beyond the gene matches. The receptor was derived from a woman younger than 45 in good health. The sample taken for sequencing was memory CD8+ T cells sorted from blood. The label giving this sample's cell subset or site can be read as: CD45RO+ cells pooled with CCR7-negative TemRA cells. The chain joins TRBV11-2 to TRBJ2-7; 9 bases in between match TRBD1. The DNA sequence is as follows: TGTGCCAGCAGCTCCCCCGGGACAGGGTTATACGAGCAGTACTTC. This sequence encodes CASSSPGTGLYEQYF.